This TCR beta chain was recorded in a study of CD8 T cells in ankylosing spondylitis. CDR3 length equals 15 residues. Germline V gene data show CDR1 as LGHNA and CDR2 as YSLEER. V lost 1 base to trimming and J lost 1 base, with 10 bases between them. Comments on this clonotype: Its antigen is currently unknown.

Findings and limits, study-wide: Disease-linked clones reportedly showed significant enrichment in matched ankylosing spondylitis synovial fluid. Earlier work had already found some motif variants in reactive arthritis synovial fluid and blood. Ankylosing spondylitis blood appeared to be characterized by a TCR beta motif of several highly homologous variants.

Using quantitative 5'-RACE with molecular barcodes, the authors made TCR beta libraries. TCRdb re-called the 5' RACE reads with MiXCR, one entry per CDR3 protein. This table holds over 700,000 distinct CDR3 sequences, under 20% found once. The sequence derives from a male donor with ankylosing spondylitis. Sequences were obtained from blood, either unsorted or a sorted T cell fraction (not recorded which). The V call is TRBV4-3, the J call TRBJ1-2; D possibly corresponds to TRBD1 (6 bases). CDR3 region: CASSQGTAINYGYTF. The CDR3 DNA sequence: TGCGCCAGCAGCCAAGGGACAGCCATTAACTATGGCTACACCTTC.